This entry concerns a single T cell receptor (beta chain). What it recognizes is unknown. Naivety among CD8 cells was defined by CD45RO negativity and positive CCR7 selection, thereby excluding terminally differentiated effector memory CD45RA+ cells. The data belong to a study of shared clonotypes between healthy human individuals. Trimming took 6 bases from V and 0 from J; bases not matched to a gene: 5. The CDR3 spans 14 residues. The germline CDR1 and CDR2 sequences are SNHLY and FYNNEI. Study observations and caveats: Across subsets, estimated richness was generally greater for naive than for memory populations. Around 4.7% of naive CD4 clonotypes were shared across a handful of donors.

Execution of the assay was at deep level. Only in-frame clones appear in the TCRdb table, and some are missing; sequencing was by immunoSEQ multiplex PCR. The sample has around 560,000 clones, roughly 95% seen once. Material: naive CD8+ T cells sorted from blood. This clonotype was sampled from a woman in her thirties in good health. This chain links TRBV2 with TRBJ2-7, with 7 positions matching TRBD2. The CDR3 reads CASRVGRASYEQYF. Written as DNA, the CDR3 is TGTGCCAGCAGGGTTGGGAGGGCCTCCTACGAGCAGTACTTC.